Each of the 8 T cell receptor beta chains below was sequenced from the same sample in a study of T-cell reconstitution after alpha-beta-depleted transplantation in children. Preparation of the TCRbeta library used unique molecular identifiers. TCRdb itself ran the PCR reads through MiXCR, one entry per CDR3 protein. The sample holds about 540,000 distinct CDR3 sequences, about 17% seen once. Sequenced material: PBMCs from the stem cell graft donor, taken from the stem cell graft. The receptors shown here come from a human donor who donated a stem cell graft to a child with acute lymphoblastic leukemia.

This clonotype has just a few counts. The CDR3 DNA follows: TGTGCCAGCAGCTCCGGGACGGACGGCTCCTACGAGCAGTACTTC. Translated: CASSSGTDGSYEQYF. The chain carries TRBV7-7 and TRBJ2-7; either TRBD1 or TRBD2 may supply D (5 bases each). V was trimmed by 4 bases and J by 0 bases, leaving 13 bases between them. Per germline, CDR1 SSHAT and CDR2 FNYEAQ (reference sequence). CDR3 length: 15 residues.

In its sample, this clonotype was seen a few times. The V gene is TRBV4-2, the J gene TRBJ1-2; D uncertain. Germline CDR1 is LGHNA and CDR2 is YNFKEQ. Trimming cost V 2 bases and J 5 bases, with 15 bases left between them. The CDR3 runs 15 residues. DNA of the CDR3: TGTGCCAGCAGCCAAAGAGAGGCGGAGCCTTATGGCTACACCTTC. Translating gives CASSQREAEPYGYTF.

This chain joins TRBV10-3 and TRBJ1-1; TRBD1 might be the D (6 bases). CDR1 and CDR2 (germline): ENHRY, SYGVKD. This CDR3 has 14 amino acids. V lost 5 bases, J lost 1 base, and 11 bases lay in between. This CDR3 reads CAISRGGENTEAFF. The CDR3 region has the DNA TGTGCCATCAGTCGAGGGGGAGAGAACACTGAAGCTTTCTTT.

This clonotype was recorded a few times. V is TRBV5-1 and J is TRBJ2-4; either TRBD1 or TRBD2 may supply D (5 bases each). V shed 5 bases and J shed 0 bases, with 9 bases lying between them. Germline V gene data show CDR1 as SGHRS and CDR2 as YFSETQ. CDR3 length equals 14 residues. CDR3 nucleotide sequence: TGCGCCAGCAGGGGGGTCCTAGCCAAAAACATTCAGTACTTC. Protein product: CASRGVLAKNIQYF.

This clonotype was picked up a small number of times. The chain carries TRBV29-1 and TRBJ2-7; D call uncertain. The germline V gene encodes CDR1 SQVTM and CDR2 ANQGSEA. The CDR3 consists of 14 residues. The V gene lost 1 base and the J gene lost 3 bases, with 13 bases spanning the gap. The CDR3 DNA sequence: TGCAGCGTTGAAGCCACAGAGCACCTCTACGAGCAGTACTTC. This sequence encodes CSVEATEHLYEQYF.

The chain carries TRBV5-6 and TRBJ2-1; 13 positions match TRBD2. The germline CDR1 and CDR2 sequences are SGHDT and YYEEEE. The V gene end was trimmed by 4 bases and the J gene end by 7 bases; junction bases not matched to a gene: 8. This CDR3 has 16 amino acids. In DNA, the CDR3 is TGTGCCAGCAGCGGGGGACTAGCGGGACGTAGGAATGAGCAGTTCTTC. Translation gives CASSGGLAGRRNEQFF. Together with reference TRBV5-6 and TRBJ2-1, the CDR3 gives the full variable domain: DAGVTQSPTHLIKTRGQQVTLRCSPKSGHDTVSWYQQALGQGPQFIFQYYEEEERQRGNFPDRFSGHQFPNYSSELNVNALLLGDSALYLCASSGGLAGRRNEQFFGPGTRLTVL.

There are a few counts of this clonotype. The rearrangement uses TRBV12-3 or TRBV12-4 and TRBJ2-7, with D perhaps matching TRBD1 or TRBD2 (5 bases each). This CDR3 comprises 11 residues. The V end lost 4 bases, the J end lost 9 bases, and 10 bases lay between the germline ends. CDR3 DNA: TGTGCCAGCAGTTCAGGGACCGTGCAGTACTTC. It specifies CASSSGTVQYF.

This clonotype has only a few counts. The rearrangement links TRBV11-2 to TRBJ2-1; D possibly corresponds to TRBD2 (5 bases). V lost 6 bases, J lost 9 bases, and 15 bases lay in between. Germline V lookup: CDR1 SGHAT, CDR2 FQNNGV. There are 13 residues in the CDR3. CDR3 DNA sequence: TGTGCCAGCAGTCCCGGGATGGCGCCTGAGCAGTTCTTC. It is translated as CASSPGMAPEQFF.